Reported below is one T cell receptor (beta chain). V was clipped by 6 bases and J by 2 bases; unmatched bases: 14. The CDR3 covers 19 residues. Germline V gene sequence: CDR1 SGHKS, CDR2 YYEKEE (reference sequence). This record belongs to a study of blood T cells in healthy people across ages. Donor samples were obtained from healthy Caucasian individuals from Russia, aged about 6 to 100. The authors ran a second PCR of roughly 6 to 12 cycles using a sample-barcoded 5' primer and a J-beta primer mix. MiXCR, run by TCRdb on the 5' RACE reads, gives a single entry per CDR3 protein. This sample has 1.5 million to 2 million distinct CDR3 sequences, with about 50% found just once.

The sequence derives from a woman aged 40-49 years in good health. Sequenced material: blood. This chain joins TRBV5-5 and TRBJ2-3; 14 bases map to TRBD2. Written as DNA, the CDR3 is TGTGCCAGCACTCACGTCGGACTAGCGGGGGGCTCCTACACAGATACGCAGTATTTT. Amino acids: CASTHVGLAGGSYTDTQYF.